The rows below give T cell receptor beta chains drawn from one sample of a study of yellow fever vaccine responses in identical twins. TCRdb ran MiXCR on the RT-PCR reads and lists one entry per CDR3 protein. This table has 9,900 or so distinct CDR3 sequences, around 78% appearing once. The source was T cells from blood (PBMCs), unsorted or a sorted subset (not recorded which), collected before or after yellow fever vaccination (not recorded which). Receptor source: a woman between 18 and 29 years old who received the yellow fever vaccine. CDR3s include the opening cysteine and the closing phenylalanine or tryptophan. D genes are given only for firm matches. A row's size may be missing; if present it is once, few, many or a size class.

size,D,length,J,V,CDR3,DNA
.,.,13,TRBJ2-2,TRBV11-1,CASSPAGTGELFF,TGTGCCAGCAGCCCGGCGGGCACCGGGGAGCTGTTTTTT
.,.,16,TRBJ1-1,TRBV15,CATSRTGGALDTEAFF,TGTGCCACCAGCAGAACCGGGGGTGCCCTGGACACTGAAGCTTTCTTT
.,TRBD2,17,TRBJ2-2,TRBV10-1,CASSEVSGGPNTGELFF,TGCGCCAGCAGTGAAGTTAGCGGGGGGCCGAACACCGGGGAGCTGTTTTTT
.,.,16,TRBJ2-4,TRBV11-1,CASSSSLPPPGNIQYF,TGTGCCAGCAGCTCTAGTCTCCCTCCGCCGGGGAACATTCAGTACTTC
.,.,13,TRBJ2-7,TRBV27,CASSHGLTYEQYF,TGTGCCAGCAGCCACGGTCTTACCTACGAGCAGTACTTC
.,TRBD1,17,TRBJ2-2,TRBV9,CASSDGWGTENTGELFF,TGTGCCAGCAGCGATGGGTGGGGGACAGAAAACACCGGGGAGCTGTTTTTT
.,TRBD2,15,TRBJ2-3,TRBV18,CASSPGLAGTDTQYF,TGTGCCAGCTCACCGGGACTAGCGGGAACCGATACGCAGTATTTT
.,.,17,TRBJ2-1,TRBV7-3,CASSLTSGVSLRNEQFF,TGTGCCAGCAGCTTAACTAGCGGTGTATCCCTGCGTAATGAGCAGTTCTTC
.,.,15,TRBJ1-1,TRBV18,CASSPPTETHTEAFF,TGTGCCAGCTCACCACCGACAGAAACCCACACTGAAGCTTTCTTT
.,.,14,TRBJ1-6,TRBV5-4,CASSYGSHNSPLHF,TGTGCCAGCAGCTACGGGAGCCATAATTCACCCCTCCACTTT
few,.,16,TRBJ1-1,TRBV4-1,CASSQGIPPADTEAFF,TGCGCCAGCAGCCAAGGGATACCCCCCGCGGACACTGAAGCTTTCTTT
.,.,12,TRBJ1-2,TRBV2,CASTGLSYGYTF,TGTGCCAGCACGGGACTTTCCTATGGCTACACCTTC
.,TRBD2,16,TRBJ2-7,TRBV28,CASSFPGLAGAYEQYF,TGTGCCAGCAGTTTTCCCGGACTAGCGGGAGCCTACGAGCAGTACTTC
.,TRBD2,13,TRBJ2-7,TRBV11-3,CASSRGLGNEQYF,TGTGCCAGCAGCCGTGGACTAGGTAATGAGCAGTACTTC
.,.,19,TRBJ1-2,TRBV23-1,CASSQSRGNQQGKPYGYTF,TGCGCCAGCAGTCAATCGAGGGGGAATCAACAGGGCAAGCCTTATGGCTACACCTTC
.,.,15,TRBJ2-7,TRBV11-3,CASSLEPTFSYEQYF,TGTGCCAGCAGCTTGGAGCCAACCTTCTCCTACGAGCAGTACTTC
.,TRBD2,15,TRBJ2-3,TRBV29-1,CSVEDRGGRTDTQYF,TGCAGCGTTGAAGATCGGGGGGGGAGGACAGATACGCAGTATTTT
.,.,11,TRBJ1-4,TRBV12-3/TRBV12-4,CASTHSEKLFF,TGTGCCAGCACCCACAGTGAAAAACTGTTTTTT
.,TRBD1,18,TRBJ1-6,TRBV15,CATSRVKLQGVTNSPLHF,TGTGCCACCAGCAGAGTGAAGTTACAGGGGGTTACCAATTCACCCCTCCACTTT
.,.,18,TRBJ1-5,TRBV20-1,CSALSGQWDVSSNQPQHF,TGCAGTGCTCTCAGTGGTCAGTGGGACGTAAGTAGCAATCAGCCCCAGCATTTT
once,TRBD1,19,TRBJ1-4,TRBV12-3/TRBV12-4,CASSLRPPGQGALNEKLFF,TGTGCCAGCAGTTTAAGGCCTCCGGGACAGGGGGCCCTTAATGAAAAACTGTTTTTT
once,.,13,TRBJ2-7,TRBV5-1,CASSSDSRYEQYF,TGCGCCAGCAGTTCGGACAGCCGCTACGAGCAGTACTTC
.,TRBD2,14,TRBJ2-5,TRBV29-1,CSARGLAVRETQYF,TGCAGCGCGAGGGGACTAGCGGTGAGAGAGACCCAGTACTTC
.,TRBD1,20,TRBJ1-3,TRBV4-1,CASSHLPETGKLYSGNTIYF,TGCGCCAGCAGCCACCTTCCCGAGACAGGGAAATTATACTCTGGAAACACCATATATTTT
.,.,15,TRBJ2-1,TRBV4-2,CASSQGVGGGSEQFF,TGTGCCAGCAGCCAAGGAGTAGGGGGGGGGTCTGAGCAGTTCTTC
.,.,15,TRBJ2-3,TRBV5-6,CASSLAVIGRDTQYF,TGTGCCAGCAGCTTGGCCGTCATTGGAAGGGATACGCAGTATTTT
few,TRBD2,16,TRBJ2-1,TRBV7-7,CASSLGTSGFYNEQFF,TGTGCCAGCAGCTTGGGGACTAGCGGATTCTACAATGAGCAGTTCTTC
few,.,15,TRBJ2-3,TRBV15,CATSRQGSFPDTQYF,TGTGCCACCAGCAGACAGGGGTCCTTCCCAGATACGCAGTATTTT
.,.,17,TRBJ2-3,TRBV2,CASSEAIWQKSTDTQYF,TGTGCCAGCAGTGAAGCGATTTGGCAGAAAAGCACAGATACGCAGTATTTT
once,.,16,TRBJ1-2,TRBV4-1,CASSQEHRETGYGYTF,TGCGCCAGCAGCCAAGAGCATCGGGAGACGGGGTATGGCTACACCTTC
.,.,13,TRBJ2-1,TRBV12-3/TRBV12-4,CAIASFSYNEQFF,TGTGCCATCGCCTCGTTCTCCTACAATGAGCAGTTCTTC
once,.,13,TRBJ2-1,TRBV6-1,CASTYGVYNEQFF,TGTGCCAGCACCTACGGAGTCTACAATGAGCAGTTCTTC
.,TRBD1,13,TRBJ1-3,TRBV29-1,CSVVGQGGNTIYF,TGCAGCGTTGTCGGACAGGGCGGTAACACCATATATTTT
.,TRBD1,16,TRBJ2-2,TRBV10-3,CAIARDRATNTGELFF,TGTGCCATCGCCCGGGACAGAGCGACGAACACCGGGGAGCTGTTTTTT
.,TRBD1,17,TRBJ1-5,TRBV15,CATSRVSVVGGLRPQHF,TGTGCCACCAGCAGAGTGTCAGTGGTAGGGGGCTTAAGGCCCCAGCATTTT
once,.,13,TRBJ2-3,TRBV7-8,CASSRDSTDTQYF,TGTGCCAGCAGCAGGGATAGCACAGATACGCAGTATTTT
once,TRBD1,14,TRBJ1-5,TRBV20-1,CSARLKQGGQPQHF,TGCAGTGCTAGACTCAAACAGGGGGGTCAGCCCCAGCATTTT
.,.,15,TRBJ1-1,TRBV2,CASTFEGNLNTEAFF,TGTGCCAGCACATTCGAGGGGAATTTGAACACTGAAGCTTTCTTT
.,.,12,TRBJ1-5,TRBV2,CASRGNSQPQHF,TGTGCCAGCAGAGGAAACAGTCAGCCCCAGCATTTT
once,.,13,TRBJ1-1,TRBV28,CASSHSRNTEAFF,TGTGCCAGCAGCCACAGTAGGAACACTGAAGCTTTCTTT
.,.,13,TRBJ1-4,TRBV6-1,CASSTARQEKLFF,TGTGCCAGCAGTACCGCCCGACAGGAAAAACTGTTTTTT
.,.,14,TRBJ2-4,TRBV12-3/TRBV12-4,CASSPGVPIRIQYF,TGTGCCAGCAGTCCTGGGGTCCCCATCCGGATTCAGTACTTC
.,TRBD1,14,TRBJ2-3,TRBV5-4,CASSPDRGGDTQYF,TGTGCCAGCAGCCCAGACAGGGGCGGGGATACGCAGTATTTT
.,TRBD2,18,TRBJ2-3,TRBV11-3,CASSSLAGGLFSTDTQYF,TGTGCCAGCAGCTCACTAGCGGGGGGGCTTTTCAGCACAGATACGCAGTATTTT
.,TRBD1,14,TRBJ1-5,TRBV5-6,CASSLTGVNQPQHF,TGTGCCAGCAGCCTGACAGGGGTCAATCAGCCCCAGCATTTT
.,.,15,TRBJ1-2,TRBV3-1,CASSQETTVNYGYTF,TGTGCCAGCAGCCAAGAAACGACAGTTAACTATGGCTACACCTTC
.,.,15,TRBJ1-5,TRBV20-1,CSGTDLARAGQPQHF,TGCAGTGGCACGGATCTGGCCAGGGCCGGCCAGCCCCAGCATTTT
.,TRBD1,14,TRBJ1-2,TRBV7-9,CASSPGQQNYGYTF,TGTGCCAGCAGCCCGGGACAGCAAAACTATGGCTACACCTTC
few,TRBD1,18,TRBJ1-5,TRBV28,CASSHNRDRGLRNQPQHF,TGTGCCAGCAGTCACAACCGGGACAGGGGTCTTCGCAATCAGCCCCAGCATTTT
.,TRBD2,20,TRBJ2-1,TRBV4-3,CASSQDRASGRPPSYNEQFF,TGCGCCAGCAGCCAAGATAGGGCTAGCGGGAGGCCACCCTCCTACAATGAGCAGTTCTTC